The clone carrying this T cell receptor beta chain was seen a handful of times. The sample is drawn from a study of T cells after yellow fever vaccination. TCRdb itself ran the 5' RACE reads through MiXCR, one entry per CDR3 protein. The table records a few hundred thousand distinct CDR3 sequences, about 4.5% of them present only once. This clonotype was obtained from a young man who received the YFV17D yellow fever vaccine. The source material was PBMCs, sampled 15 days after the yellow fever booster vaccination.

The CDR3 spells CASSKGLAAEQFF. For the CDR3, the DNA is TGTGCCAGCAGCAAGGGACTAGCAGCTGAGCAGTTCTTC. This sequence joins TRBV5-4 and TRBJ2-1; TRBD2 aligns across 9 bases. With 4 bases clipped from V and 9 bases from J, the junction kept 5 bases outside the gene matches. The CDR3 consists of 13 residues. CDR1 is SGHNT and CDR2 is YYREEE in the germline V gene (reference sequence). Together with reference TRBV5-4 and TRBJ2-1, the CDR3 gives the full variable domain: ETGVTQSPTHLIKTRGQQVTLRCSSQSGHNTVSWYQQALGQGPQFIFQYYREEENGRGNFPPRFSGLQFPNYSSELNVNALELDDSALYLCASSKGLAAEQFFGPGTRLTVL.